This TCR beta chain was recovered during a study of memory CD4+ T cells and cytomegalovirus serostatus. Study at large: Donors were healthy Belgian adults, under ten CMV seropositive and around 23 seronegative. Study-wide results and caveats: About two fifths of the roughly 150 known CMV-associated TCRbeta sequences appeared in CD4+ memory.

The CDR3 consists of 15 residues. The trim removed 7 bases at V and 5 bases at J, leaving 16 bases unmatched. Germline CDR1 and CDR2: SQVTM and ANQGSEA. Authors' analysis steps: Out-of-frame sequences were removed, leaving roughly 2,200,000 distinct TCRbeta sequences. Clones were sequenced by immunoSEQ multiplex PCR, and TCRdb holds only the in-frame ones, with some missing. V and J calls and clone size follow that table, whereas D and trimming were derived from the DNA. Altogether 55,000 or so clones are present, about four fifths being singletons, with the ten largest covering more than 1.1%. Single viable CD3+CD4+CD8-CD45RO+ cells were sorted as the memory CD4+ T cells. Positive selection with CD4 microbeads enriched total CD4+ T cells. On this clone itself: Its specificity is unknown.

This TCR came from an adult in good health and CMV-seropositive. The rearrangement uses TRBV29-1 and TRBJ2-5; 7 nucleotides agree with TRBD1. The material sequenced was memory CD4+ T cells from blood. The CDR3 spells CSAPFGTAVVETQYF. In nucleotides, the CDR3 is TGCAGCGCCCCCTTCGGGACAGCAGTTGTGGAGACCCAGTACTTC. Using reference TRBV29-1 and TRBJ2-5 for the parts outside the CDR3, the full variable domain is SAVISQKPSRDICQRGTSLTIQCQVDSQVTMMFWYRQQPGQSLTLIATANQGSEATYESGFVIDKFPISRPNLTFSTLTVSNMSPEDSSIYLCSAPFGTAVVETQYFGPGTRLLVL.